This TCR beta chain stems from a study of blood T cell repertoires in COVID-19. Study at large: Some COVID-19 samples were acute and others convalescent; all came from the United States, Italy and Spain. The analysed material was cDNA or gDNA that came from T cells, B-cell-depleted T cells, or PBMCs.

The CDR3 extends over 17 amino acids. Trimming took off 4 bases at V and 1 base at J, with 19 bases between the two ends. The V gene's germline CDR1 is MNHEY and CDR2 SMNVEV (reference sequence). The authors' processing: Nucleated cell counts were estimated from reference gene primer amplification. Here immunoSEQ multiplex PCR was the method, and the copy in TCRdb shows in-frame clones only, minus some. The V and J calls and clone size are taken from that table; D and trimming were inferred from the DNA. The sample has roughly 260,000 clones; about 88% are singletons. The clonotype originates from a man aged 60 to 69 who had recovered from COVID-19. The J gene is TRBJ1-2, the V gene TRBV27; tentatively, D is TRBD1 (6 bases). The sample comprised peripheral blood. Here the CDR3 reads CASSSYLLGQNNYGYTF. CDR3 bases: TGTGCCAGCAGTTCCTATCTTCTCGGACAGAATAACTATGGCTACACCTTC.